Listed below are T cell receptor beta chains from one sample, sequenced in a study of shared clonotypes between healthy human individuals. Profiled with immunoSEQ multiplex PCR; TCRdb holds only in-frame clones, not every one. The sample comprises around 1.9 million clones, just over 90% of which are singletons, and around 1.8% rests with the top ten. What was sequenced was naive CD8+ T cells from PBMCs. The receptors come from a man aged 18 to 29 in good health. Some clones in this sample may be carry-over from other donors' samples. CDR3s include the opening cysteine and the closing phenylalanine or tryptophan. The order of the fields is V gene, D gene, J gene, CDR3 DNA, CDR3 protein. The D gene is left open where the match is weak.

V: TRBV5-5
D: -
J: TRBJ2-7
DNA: TGTGCCAGCAGCTTGTTTGTTGGGTCTTTATACGAGCAGTACTTC
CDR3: CASSLFVGSLYEQYF

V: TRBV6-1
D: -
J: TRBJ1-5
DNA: TGTGCCAGCAGTGAAGCCACAGCCCAATATAGCAATCAGCCCCAGCATTTT
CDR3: CASSEATAQYSNQPQHF

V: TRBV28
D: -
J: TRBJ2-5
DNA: TGTGCCAGCAGTTTATGGGCAGTTGTACAAGAGACCCAGTACTTC
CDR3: CASSLWAVVQETQYF

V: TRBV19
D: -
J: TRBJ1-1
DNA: TGTGCCAGTAGTAGAGGGGTAGACACTGAAGCTTTCTTT
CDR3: CASSRGVDTEAFF

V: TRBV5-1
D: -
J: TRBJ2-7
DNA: TGCGCCAGCACCCTTGACGGGGGGCAGGCCTCCTACGAGCAGTACTTC
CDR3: CASTLDGGQASYEQYF

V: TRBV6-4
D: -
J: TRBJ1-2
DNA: TGTGCCAGCAGTGACCTGGGAGGGATGGTGTCGGACTACACCTTC
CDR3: CASSDLGGMVSDYTF

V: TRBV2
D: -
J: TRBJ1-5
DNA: TGTGCCAGCAACCCTAGACAGGCGGCGCAGCCCCAGCATTTT
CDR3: CASNPRQAAQPQHF

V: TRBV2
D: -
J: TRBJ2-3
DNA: TGTGCCAGCAGTGAAGCGCATTCAGATACGCAGTATTTT
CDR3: CASSEAHSDTQYF

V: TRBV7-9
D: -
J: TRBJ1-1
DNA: TGTGCCAGCAGCTCTCCGACAGCGAACACTGAAGCTTTCTTT
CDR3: CASSSPTANTEAFF

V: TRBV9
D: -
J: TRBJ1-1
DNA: TGTGCCAGCAGCGTAGGTACAGTCCCTATGAACACTGAAGCTTTCTTT
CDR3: CASSVGTVPMNTEAFF

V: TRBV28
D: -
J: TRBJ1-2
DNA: TGTGCCAGCAGTTTACAGAGCAGCCACGGCTACACCTTC
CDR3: CASSLQSSHGYTF

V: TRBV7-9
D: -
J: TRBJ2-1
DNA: TGTGCCAGCAGCCGCGACCTAAATGAGCAGTTCTTC
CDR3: CASSRDLNEQFF

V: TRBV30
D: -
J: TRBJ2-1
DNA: TGTGCCTGGATTGAGGAGAGCTCCTACAATGAGCAGTTCTTC
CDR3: CAWIEESSYNEQFF